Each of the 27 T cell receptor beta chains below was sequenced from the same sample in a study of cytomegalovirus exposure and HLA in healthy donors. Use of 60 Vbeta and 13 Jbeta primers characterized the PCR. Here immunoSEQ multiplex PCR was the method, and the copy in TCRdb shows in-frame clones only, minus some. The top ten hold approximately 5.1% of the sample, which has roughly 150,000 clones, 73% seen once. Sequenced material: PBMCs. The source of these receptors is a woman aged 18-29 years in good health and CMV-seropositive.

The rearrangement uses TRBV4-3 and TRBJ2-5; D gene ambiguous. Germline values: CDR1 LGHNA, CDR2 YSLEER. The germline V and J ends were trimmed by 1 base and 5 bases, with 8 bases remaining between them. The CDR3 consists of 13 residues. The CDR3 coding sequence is TGCGCCAGCAGCCAAGCAGGAAAGGAGACCCAGTACTTC. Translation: CASSQAGKETQYF.

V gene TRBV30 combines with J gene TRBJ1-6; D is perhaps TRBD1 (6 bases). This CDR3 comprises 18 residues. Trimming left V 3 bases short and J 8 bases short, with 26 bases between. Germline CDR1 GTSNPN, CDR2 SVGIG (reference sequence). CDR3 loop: CAWRAWLGGAHVDSPLHF. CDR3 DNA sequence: TGTGCCTGGAGGGCCTGGTTAGGGGGGGCGCACGTTGATTCACCCCTCCACTTT.

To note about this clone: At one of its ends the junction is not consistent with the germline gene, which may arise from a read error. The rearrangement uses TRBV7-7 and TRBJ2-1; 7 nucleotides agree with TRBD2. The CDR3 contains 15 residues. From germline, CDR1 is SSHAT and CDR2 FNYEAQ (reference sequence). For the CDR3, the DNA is TGTGCTAGCAGTTCTACAGCGGGGACTTATAATGAGCAGTTCTTC. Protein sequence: CASSSTAGTYNEQFF.

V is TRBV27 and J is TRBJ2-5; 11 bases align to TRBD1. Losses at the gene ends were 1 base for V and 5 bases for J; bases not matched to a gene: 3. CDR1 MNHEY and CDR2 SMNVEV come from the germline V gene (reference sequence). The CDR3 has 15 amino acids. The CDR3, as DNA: TGTGCCAGCAGTTTATTGGGACAGGGGGGGGAGACCCAGTACTTC. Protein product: CASSLLGQGGETQYF.

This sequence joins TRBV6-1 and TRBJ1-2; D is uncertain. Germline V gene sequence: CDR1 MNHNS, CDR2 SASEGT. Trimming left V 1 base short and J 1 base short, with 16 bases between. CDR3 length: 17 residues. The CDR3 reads CASSEGGQPGLNYGYTF. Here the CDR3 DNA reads TGTGCCAGCAGTGAAGGCGGGCAGCCTGGGCTTAACTATGGCTACACCTTC.

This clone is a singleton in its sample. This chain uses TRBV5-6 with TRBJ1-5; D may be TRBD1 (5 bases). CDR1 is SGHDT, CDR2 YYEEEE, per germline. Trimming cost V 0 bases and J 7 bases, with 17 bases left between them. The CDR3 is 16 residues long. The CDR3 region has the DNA TGTGCCAGCAGCTTGGCTGTGGAAGGGGTAAGGCAGCCCCAGCATTTT. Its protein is CASSLAVEGVRQPQHF.

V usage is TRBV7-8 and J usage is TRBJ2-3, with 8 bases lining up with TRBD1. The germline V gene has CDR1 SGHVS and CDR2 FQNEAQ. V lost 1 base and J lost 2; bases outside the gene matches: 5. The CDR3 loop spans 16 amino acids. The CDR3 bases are TGTGCCAGCAGCTTAGAGAGGACAGGGATCACAGATACGCAGTATTTT. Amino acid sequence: CASSLERTGITDTQYF.

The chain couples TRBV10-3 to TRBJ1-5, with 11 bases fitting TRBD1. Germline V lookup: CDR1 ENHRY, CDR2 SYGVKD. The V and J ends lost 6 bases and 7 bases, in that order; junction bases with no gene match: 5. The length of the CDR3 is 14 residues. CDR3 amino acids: CAIREGQGAQPQHF. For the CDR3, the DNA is TGTGCCATCAGGGAAGGACAGGGGGCCCAGCCCCAGCATTTT.

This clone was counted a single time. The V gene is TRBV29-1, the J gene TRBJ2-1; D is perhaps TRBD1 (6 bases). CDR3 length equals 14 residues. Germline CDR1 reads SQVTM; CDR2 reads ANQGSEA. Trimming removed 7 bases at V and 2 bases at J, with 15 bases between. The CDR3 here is CSAPDRETYNEQFF. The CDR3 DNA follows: TGCAGCGCCCCGGACAGAGAAACCTACAATGAGCAGTTCTTC.

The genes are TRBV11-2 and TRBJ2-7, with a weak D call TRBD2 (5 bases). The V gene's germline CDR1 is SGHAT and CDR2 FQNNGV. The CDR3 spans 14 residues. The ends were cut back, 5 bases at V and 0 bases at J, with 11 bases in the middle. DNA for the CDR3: TGTGCCAGCAGCCCGTCGGGGTTCTCCTACGAGCAGTACTTC. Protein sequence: CASSPSGFSYEQYF. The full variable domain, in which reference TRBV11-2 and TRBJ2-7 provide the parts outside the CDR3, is EAGVAQSPRYKIIEKRQSVAFWCNPISGHATLYWYQQILGQGPKLLIQFQNNGVVDDSQLPKDRFSAERLKGVDSTLKIQPAKLEDSAVYLCASSPSGFSYEQYFGPGTRLTVT.

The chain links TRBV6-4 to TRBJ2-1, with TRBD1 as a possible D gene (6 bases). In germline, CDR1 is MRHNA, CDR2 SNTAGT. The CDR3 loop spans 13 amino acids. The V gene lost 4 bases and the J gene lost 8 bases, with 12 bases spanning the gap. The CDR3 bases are TGTGCCAGCAGTGTACAGGGCATGGATGAGCAGTTCTTC. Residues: CASSVQGMDEQFF.

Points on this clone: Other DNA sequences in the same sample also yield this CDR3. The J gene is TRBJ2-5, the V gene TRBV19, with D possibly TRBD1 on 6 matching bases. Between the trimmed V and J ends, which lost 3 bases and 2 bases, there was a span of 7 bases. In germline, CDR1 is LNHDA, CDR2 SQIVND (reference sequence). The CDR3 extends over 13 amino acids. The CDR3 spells CASSIGQQETQYF. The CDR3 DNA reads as TGTGCCAGTAGTATTGGACAGCAAGAGACCCAGTACTTC.

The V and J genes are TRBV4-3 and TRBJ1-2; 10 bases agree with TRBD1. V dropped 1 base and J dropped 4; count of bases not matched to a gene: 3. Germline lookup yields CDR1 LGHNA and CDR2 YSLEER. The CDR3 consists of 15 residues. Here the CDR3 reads CASSQGQGAFYGYTF. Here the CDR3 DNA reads TGCGCCAGCAGCCAAGGACAGGGGGCGTTCTATGGCTACACCTTC.

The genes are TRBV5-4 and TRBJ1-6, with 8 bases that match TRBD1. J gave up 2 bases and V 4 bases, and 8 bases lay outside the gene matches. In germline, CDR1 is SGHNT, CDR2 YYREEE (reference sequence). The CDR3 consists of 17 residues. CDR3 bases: TGTGCCAGCAGCCCGGGGACAGGTCAGACCTATAATTCACCCCTCCACTTT. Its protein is CASSPGTGQTYNSPLHF.

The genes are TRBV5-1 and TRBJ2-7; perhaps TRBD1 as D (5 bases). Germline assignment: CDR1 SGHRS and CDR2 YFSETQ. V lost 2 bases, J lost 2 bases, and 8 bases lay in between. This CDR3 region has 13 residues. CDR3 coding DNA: TGCGCCAGCAGCTTCGACAGTCCCTACGAGCAGTACTTC. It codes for CASSFDSPYEQYF.

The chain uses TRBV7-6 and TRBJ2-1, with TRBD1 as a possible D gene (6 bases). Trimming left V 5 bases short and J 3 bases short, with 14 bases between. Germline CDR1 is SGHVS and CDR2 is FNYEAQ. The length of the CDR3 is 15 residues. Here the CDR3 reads CASSRGGKGYNEQFF. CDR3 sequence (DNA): TGTGCCAGCAGCCGAGGGGGAAAAGGCTACAATGAGCAGTTCTTC.

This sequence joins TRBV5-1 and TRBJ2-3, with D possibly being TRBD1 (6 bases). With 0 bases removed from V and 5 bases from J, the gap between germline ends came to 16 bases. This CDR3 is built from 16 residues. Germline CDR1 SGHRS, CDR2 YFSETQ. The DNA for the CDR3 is TGCGCCAGCAGCTTGGCCCTCCTAGGGGGTAGAGATACGCAGTATTTT. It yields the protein CASSLALLGGRDTQYF.

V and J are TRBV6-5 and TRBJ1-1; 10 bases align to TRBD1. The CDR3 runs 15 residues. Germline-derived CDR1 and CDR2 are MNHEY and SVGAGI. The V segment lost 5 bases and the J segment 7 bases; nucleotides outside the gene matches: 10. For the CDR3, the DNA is TGTGCCAGCAGTCGAACGACAGGGGGCAAGCATGAAGCTTTCTTT. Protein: CASSRTTGGKHEAFF.

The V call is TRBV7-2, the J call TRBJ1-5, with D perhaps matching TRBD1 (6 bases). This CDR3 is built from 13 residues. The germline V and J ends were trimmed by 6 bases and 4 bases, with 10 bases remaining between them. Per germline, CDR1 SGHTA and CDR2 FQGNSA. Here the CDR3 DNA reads TGTGCCAGCAGGGGGGGGGCAAATCAGCCCCAGCATTTT. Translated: CASRGGANQPQHF.

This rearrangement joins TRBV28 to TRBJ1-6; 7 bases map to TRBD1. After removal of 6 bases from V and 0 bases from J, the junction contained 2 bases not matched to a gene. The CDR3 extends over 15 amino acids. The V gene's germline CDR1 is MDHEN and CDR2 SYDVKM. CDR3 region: CASSRDSSYNSPLHF. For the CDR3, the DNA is TGTGCCAGCAGCCGGGACAGCTCCTATAATTCACCCCTCCACTTT. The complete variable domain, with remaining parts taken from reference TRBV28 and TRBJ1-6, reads DVKVTQSSRYLVKRTGEKVFLECVQDMDHENMFWYRQDPGLGLRLIYFSYDVKMKEKGDIPEGYSVSREKKERFSLILESASTNQTSMYLCASSRDSSYNSPLHFGNGTRLTVT.

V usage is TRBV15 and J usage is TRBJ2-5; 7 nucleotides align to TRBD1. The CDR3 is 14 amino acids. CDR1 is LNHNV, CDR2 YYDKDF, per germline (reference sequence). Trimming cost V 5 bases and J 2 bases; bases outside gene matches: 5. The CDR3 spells CATSLLRGQETQYF. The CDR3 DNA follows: TGTGCCACCAGCCTCCTCAGGGGGCAAGAGACCCAGTACTTC. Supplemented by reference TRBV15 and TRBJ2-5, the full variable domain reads DAMVIQNPRYQVTQFGKPVTLSCSQTLNHNVMYWYQQKSSQAPKLLFHYYDKDFNNEADTPDNFQSRRPNTSFCFLDIRSPGLGDTAMYLCATSLLRGQETQYFGPGTRLLVL.

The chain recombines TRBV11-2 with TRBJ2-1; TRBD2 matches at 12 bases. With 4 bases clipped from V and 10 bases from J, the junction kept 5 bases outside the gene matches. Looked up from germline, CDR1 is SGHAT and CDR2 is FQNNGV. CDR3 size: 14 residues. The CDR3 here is CASSSRTSGAEQFF. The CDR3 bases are TGTGCCAGCAGCTCCCGGACTAGCGGGGCCGAGCAGTTCTTC. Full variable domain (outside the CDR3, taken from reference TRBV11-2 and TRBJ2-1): EAGVAQSPRYKIIEKRQSVAFWCNPISGHATLYWYQQILGQGPKLLIQFQNNGVVDDSQLPKDRFSAERLKGVDSTLKIQPAKLEDSAVYLCASSSRTSGAEQFFGPGTRLTVL.

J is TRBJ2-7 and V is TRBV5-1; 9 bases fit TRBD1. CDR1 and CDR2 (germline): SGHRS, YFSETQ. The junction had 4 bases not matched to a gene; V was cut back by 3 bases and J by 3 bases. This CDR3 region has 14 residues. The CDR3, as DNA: TGCGCCAGCAGCTCCACAGGGGGCGGCTACGAGCAGTACTTC. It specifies CASSSTGGGYEQYF.

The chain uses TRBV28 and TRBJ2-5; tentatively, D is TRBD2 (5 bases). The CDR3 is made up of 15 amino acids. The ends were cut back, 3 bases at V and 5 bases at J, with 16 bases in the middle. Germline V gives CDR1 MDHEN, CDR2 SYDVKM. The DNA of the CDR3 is TGTGCCAGCAGTTTTGTCAGTCGGACGGGGGAGACCCAGTACTTC. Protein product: CASSFVSRTGETQYF.

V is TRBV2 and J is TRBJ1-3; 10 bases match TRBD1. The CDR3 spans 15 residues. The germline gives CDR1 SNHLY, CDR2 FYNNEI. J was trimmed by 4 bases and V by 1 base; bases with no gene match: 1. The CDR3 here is CASSEGQGAGNTIYF. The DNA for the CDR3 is TGTGCCAGCAGTGAAGGACAGGGGGCCGGAAACACCATATATTTT.

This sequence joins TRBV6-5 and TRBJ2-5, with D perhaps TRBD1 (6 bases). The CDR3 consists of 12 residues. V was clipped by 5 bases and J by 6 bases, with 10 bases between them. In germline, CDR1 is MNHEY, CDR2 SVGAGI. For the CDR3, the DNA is TGTGCCAGCAGTGGGGGCGCCCAGACCCAGTACTTC. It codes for CASSGGAQTQYF.

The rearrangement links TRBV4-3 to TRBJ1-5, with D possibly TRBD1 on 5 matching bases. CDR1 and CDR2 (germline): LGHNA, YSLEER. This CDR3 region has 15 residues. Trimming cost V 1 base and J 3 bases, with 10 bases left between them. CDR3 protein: CASSQGTTDNQPQHF. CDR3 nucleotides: TGCGCCAGCAGCCAAGGGACAACCGACAATCAGCCCCAGCATTTT.